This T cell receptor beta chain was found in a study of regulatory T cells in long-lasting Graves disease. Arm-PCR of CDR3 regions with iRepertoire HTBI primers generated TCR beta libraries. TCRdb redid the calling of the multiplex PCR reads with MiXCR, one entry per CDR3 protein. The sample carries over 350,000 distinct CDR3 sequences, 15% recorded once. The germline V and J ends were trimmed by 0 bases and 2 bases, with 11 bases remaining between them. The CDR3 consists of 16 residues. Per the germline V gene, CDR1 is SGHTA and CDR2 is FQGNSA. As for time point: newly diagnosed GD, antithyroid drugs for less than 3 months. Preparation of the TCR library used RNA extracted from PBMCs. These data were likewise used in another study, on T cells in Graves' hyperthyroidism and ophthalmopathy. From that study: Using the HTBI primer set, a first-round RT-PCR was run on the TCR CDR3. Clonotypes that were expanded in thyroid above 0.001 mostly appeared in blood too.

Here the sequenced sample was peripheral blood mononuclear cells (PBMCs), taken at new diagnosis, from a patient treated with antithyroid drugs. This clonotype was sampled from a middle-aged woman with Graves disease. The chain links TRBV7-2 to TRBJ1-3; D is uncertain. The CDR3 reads CASSLAGPGAGNTIYF. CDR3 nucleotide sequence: TGTGCCAGCAGCTTAGCGGGTCCTGGGGCTGGAAACACCATATATTTT.